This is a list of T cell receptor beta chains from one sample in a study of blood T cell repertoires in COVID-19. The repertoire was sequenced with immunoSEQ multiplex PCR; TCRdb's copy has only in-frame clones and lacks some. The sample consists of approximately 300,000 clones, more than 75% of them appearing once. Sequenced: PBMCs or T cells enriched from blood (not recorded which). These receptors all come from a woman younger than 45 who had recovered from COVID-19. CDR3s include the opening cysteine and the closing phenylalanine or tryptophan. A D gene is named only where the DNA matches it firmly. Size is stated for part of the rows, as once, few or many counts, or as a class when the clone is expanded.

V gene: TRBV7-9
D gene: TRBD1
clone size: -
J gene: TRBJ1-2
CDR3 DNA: TGTGCCAGCAGCTTCCGGGACAGGGAATTTGGCTACACCTTC
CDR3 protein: CASSFRDREFGYTF

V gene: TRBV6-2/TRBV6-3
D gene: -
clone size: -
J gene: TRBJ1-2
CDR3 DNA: TGTGCCAGCAGTTACTTGGGGACAAGTTATGGCTACACCTTC
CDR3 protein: CASSYLGTSYGYTF

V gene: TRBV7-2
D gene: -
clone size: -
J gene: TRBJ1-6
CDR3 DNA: TGTGCCAGCAGTTGGCAGGATTTTAATTCACCCCTCCACTTT
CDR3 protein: CASSWQDFNSPLHF

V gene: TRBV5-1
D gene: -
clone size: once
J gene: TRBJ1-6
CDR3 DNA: TGCGCCAGCAGCTTGGTAGGATCCCGGGGGTATCCCCTCCACTTT
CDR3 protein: CASSLVGSRGYPLHF

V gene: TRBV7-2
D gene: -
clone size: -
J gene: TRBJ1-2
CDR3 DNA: TGTGCCAGCAGCCAACGGTCGGGGAACTATGGCTACACCTTC
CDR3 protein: CASSQRSGNYGYTF

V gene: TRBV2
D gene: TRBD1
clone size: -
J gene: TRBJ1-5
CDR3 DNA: TGTGCCAGCAGGGGGGACAGGGGCGTCAATCAGCCCCAGCATTTT
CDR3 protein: CASRGDRGVNQPQHF

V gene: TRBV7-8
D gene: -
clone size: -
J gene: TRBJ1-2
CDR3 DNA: TGTGCCAGCAGCTTAGCGGGGAAGGGGCCATTAGACTATGGCTACACCTTC
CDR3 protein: CASSLAGKGPLDYGYTF

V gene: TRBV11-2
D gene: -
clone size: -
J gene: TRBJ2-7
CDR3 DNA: TGTGCCAGCAGCTCATTGCGGGCGGACTACGAGCAGTACTTC
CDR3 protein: CASSSLRADYEQYF

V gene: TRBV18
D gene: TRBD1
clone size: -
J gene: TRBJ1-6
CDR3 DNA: TGTGCCAGCTCACCGACCGGGACAGGGAATTCACCCCTCCACTTT
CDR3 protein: CASSPTGTGNSPLHF

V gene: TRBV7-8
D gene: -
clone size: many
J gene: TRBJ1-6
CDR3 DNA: TGTGCCAGCAGCTTAATTAGCTCACCCCTCCACTTT
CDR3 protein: CASSLISSPLHF

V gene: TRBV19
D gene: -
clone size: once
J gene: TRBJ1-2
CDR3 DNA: TGTGCCAGTAGTAGCCAGACAGGTCATAACTATGGCTACACCTTC
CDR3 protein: CASSSQTGHNYGYTF

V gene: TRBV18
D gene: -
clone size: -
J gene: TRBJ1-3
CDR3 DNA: TGTGCCAGCTCACCACACAGGGAAATTGGAAACACCATATATTTT
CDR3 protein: CASSPHREIGNTIYF

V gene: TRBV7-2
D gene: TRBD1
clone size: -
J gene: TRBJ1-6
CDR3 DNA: TGTGCCAGCAGCTCAGACAGGGTTTATAATTCACCCCTCCACTTT
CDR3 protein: CASSSDRVYNSPLHF

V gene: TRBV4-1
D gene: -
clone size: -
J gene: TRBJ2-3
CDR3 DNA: TGCGCCACCTCGGGGGACACAGATACGCAGTATTTT
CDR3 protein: CATSGDTDTQYF

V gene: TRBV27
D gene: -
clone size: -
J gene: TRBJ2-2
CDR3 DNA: TGTGCCAGCAGTTTATTGGTAGAGGGTGCCGGGGAGCTGTTTTTT
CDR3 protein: CASSLLVEGAGELFF

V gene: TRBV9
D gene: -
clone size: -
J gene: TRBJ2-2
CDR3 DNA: TGTGCCAGCAGTCAATCCGGGGAGCTGTTTTTT
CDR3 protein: CASSQSGELFF

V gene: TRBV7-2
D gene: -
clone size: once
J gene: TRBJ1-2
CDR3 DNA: TGTGCCAGCAGCGCGGGGTTTGACTATGGCTACACCTTC
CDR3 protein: CASSAGFDYGYTF

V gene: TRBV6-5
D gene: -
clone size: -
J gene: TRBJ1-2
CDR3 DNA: TGTGCCAGCACCCCGGACGTAGGGGGGGGTCGGGGCTACACCTTC
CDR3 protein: CASTPDVGGGRGYTF

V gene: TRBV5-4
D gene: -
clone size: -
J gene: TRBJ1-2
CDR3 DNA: TGTGCCAGCAGCTTGGGGGGGGGTCACTATGGCTACACCTTC
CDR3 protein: CASSLGGGHYGYTF

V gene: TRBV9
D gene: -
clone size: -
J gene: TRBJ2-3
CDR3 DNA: TGTGCCAGCAGCGTAGCCACAGGGTTAGGAACAGATACGCAGTATTTT
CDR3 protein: CASSVATGLGTDTQYF

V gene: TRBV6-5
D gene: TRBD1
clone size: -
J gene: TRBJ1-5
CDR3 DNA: TGTGCCAGCAGTTACACCCGGGACAGGGACAATCAGCCCCAGCATTTT
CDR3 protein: CASSYTRDRDNQPQHF

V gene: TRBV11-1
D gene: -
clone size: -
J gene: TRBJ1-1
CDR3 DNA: TGTGCCAGCAGCTTGGGCTACAACACTGAAGCTTTCTTT
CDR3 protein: CASSLGYNTEAFF